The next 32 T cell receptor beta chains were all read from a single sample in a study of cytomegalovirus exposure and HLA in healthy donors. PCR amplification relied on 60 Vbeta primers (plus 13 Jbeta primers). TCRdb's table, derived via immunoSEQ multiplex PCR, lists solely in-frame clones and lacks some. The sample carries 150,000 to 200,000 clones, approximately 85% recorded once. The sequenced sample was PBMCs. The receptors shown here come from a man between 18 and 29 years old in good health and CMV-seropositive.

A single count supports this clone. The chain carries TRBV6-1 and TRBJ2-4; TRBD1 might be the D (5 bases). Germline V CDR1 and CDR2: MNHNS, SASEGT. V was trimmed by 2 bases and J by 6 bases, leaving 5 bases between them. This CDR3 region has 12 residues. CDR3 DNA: TGTGCCAGCAGTGAACAGGGAAACATTCAGTACTTC. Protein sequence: CASSEQGNIQYF.

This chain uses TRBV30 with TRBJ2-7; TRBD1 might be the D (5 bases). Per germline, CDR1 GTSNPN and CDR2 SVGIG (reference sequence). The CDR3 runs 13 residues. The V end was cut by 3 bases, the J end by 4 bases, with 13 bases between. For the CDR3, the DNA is TGTGCCTGGAGAGTCGACAGTCATTACGAGCAGTACTTC. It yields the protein CAWRVDSHYEQYF.

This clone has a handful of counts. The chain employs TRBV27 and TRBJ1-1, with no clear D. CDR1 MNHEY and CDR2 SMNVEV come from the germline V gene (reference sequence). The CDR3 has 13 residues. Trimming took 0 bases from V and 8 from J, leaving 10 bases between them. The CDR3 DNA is TGTGCCAGCAGTTTATCTGCCGGGATCGAAGCTTTCTTT. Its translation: CASSLSAGIEAFF.

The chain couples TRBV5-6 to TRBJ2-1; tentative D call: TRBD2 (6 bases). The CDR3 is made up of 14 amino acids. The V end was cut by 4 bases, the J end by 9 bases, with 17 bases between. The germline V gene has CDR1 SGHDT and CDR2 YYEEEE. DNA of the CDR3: TGTGCCAGCAGCCGGGGGTCCTATGTTGTTGAGCAGTTCTTC. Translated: CASSRGSYVVEQFF.

CDR3: CASSNDRQEKLFF. DNA of the CDR3: TGTGCCAGCTCAAATGACAGACAAGAAAAACTGTTTTTT. This chain links TRBV18 with TRBJ1-4; D might be TRBD1 (5 bases). Germline V gene sequence: CDR1 KGHSH, CDR2 LQKENI. The CDR3 covers 13 residues. V shed 5 bases and J shed 8 bases, with 12 bases lying between them.

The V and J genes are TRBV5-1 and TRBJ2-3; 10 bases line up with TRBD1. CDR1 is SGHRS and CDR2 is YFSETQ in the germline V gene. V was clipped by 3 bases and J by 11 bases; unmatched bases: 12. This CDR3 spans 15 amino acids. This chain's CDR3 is CASSSPGQGTQGQYF. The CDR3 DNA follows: TGCGCCAGCAGCTCGCCGGGACAGGGGACCCAAGGGCAGTATTTT.

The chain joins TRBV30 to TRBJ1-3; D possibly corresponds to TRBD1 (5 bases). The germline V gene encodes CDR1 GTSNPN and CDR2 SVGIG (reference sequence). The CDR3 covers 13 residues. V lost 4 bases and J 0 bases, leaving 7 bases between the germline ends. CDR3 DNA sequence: TGTGCCTGGACAGGGATCTCTGGAAACACCATATATTTT. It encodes CAWTGISGNTIYF.

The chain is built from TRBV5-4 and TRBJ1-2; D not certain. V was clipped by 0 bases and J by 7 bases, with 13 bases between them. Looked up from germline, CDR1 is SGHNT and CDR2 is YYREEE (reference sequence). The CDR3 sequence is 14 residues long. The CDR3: CASSLDSALTGYTF. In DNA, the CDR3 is TGTGCCAGCAGCTTGGATTCCGCGTTAACTGGCTACACCTTC.

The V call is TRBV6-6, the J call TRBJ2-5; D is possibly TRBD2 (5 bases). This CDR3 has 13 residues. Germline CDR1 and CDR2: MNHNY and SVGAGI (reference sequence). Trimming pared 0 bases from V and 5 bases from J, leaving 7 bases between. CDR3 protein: CASSYSRGETQYF. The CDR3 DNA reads TGTGCCAGCAGTTACTCGAGAGGGGAGACCCAGTACTTC.

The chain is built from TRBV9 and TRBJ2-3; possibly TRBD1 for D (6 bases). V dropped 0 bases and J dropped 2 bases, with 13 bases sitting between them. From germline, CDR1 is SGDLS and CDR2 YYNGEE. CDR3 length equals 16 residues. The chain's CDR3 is CASSVEGTLFTDTQYF. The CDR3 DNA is TGTGCCAGCAGCGTAGAAGGGACACTGTTCACAGATACGCAGTATTTT.

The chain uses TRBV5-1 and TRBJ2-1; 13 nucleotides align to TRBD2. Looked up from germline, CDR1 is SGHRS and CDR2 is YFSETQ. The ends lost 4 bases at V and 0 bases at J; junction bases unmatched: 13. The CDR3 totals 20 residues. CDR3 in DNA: TGCGCCAGCAGCCCCACACCGACTAGCGGGGGGTTCAGCTCCTACAATGAGCAGTTCTTC. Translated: CASSPTPTSGGFSSYNEQFF.

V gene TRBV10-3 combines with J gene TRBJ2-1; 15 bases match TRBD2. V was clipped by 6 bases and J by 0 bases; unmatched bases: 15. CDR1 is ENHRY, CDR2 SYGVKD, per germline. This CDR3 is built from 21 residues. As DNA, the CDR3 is TGTGCCATCAGCGGCCCCGGACTAGCGGGGGGGATAACGAGCTCCTACAATGAGCAGTTCTTC. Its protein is CAISGPGLAGGITSSYNEQFF.

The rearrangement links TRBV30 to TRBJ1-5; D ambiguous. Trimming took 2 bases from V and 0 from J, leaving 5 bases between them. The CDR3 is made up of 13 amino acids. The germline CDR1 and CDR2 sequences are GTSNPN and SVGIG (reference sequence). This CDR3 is CAWSPNSNQPQHF. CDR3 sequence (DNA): TGTGCCTGGAGTCCTAATAGCAATCAGCCCCAGCATTTT.

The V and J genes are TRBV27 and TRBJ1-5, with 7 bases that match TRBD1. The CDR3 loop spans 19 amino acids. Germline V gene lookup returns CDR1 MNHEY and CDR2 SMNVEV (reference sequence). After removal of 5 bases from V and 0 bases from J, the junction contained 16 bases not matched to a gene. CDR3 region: CASSTYLRTGKNSNQPQHF. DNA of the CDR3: TGTGCCAGCAGTACTTACCTCCGGACAGGAAAAAATAGCAATCAGCCCCAGCATTTT.

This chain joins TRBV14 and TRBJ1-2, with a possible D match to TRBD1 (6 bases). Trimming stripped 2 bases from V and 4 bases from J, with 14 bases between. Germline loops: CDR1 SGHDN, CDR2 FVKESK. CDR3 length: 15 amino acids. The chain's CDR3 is CASSQYQDSLYGYTF. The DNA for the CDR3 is TGTGCCAGCAGCCAATATCAGGACAGCCTCTATGGCTACACCTTC. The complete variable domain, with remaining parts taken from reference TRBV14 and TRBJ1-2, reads EAGVTQFPSHSVIEKGQTVTLRCDPISGHDNLYWYRRVMGKEIKFLLHFVKESKQDESGMPNNRFLAERTGGTYSTLKVQPAELEDSGVYFCASSQYQDSLYGYTFGSGTRLTVV.

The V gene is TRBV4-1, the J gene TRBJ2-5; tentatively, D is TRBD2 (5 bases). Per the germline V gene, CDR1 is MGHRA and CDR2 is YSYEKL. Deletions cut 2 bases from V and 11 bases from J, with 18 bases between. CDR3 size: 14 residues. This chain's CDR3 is CASSQPGPYWEQYF. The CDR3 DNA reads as TGCGCCAGCAGCCAACCCGGACCTTACTGGGAGCAGTACTTC.

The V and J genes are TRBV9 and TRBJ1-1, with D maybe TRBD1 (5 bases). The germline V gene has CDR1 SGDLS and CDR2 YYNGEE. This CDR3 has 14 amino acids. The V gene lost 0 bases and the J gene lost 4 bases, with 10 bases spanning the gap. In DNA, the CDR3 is TGTGCCAGCAGCGTAGGAGGGGAGGGCACTGAAGCTTTCTTT. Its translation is CASSVGGEGTEAFF.

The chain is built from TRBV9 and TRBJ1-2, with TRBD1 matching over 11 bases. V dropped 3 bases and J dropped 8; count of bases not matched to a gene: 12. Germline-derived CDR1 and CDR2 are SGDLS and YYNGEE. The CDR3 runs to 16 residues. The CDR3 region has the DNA TGTGCCAGCAGCGCAACGGACAGGGGGCTTACGAGGGGCTACACCTTC. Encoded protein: CASSATDRGLTRGYTF.

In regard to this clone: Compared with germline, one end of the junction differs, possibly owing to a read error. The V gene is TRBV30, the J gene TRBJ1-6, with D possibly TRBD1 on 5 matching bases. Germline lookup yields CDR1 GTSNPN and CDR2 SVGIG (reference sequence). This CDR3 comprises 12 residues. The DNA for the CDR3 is TGTGCCCGGAGTACAGGATGGGCACCCCTCCACTTT. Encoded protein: CARSTGWAPLHF.

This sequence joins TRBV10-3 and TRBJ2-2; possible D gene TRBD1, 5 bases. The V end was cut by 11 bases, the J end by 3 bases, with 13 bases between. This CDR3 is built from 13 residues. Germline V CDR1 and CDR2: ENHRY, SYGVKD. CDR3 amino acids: CAGAPQHTGELFF. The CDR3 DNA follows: TGTGCCGGGGCTCCGCAACACACCGGGGAGCTGTTTTTT.

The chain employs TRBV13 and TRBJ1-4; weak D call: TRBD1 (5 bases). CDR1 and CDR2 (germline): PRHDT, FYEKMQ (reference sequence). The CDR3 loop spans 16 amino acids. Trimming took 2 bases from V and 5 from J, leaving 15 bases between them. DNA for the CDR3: TGTGCCAGCAGCTTATCGGGGGTAGTCGGAAATGAAAAACTGTTTTTT. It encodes CASSLSGVVGNEKLFF.

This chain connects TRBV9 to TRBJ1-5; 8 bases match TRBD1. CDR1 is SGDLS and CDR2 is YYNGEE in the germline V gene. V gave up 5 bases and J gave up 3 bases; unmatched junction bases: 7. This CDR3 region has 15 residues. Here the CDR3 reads CASSATGVNNQPQHF. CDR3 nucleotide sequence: TGTGCCAGCAGTGCGACAGGGGTCAACAATCAGCCCCAGCATTTT.

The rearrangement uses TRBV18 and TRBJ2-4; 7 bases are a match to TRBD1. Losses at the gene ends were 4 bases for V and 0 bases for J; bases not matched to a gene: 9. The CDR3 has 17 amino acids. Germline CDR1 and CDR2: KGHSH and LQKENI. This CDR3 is CASSHQPGQIAKNIQYF. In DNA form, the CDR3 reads TGTGCCAGCTCACATCAACCGGGACAGATAGCCAAAAACATTCAGTACTTC. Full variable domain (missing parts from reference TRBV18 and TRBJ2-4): NAGVMQNPRHLVRRRGQEARLRCSPMKGHSHVYWYRQLPEEGLKFMVYLQKENIIDESGMPKERFSAEFPKEGPSILRIQQVVRGDSAAYFCASSHQPGQIAKNIQYFGAGTRLSVL.

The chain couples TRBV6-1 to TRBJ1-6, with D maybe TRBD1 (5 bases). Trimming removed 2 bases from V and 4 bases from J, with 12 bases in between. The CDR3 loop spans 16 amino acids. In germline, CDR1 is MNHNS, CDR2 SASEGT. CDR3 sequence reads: CASSETMGLYNSPLHF. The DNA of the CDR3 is TGTGCCAGCAGTGAAACGATGGGACTGTATAATTCACCCCTCCACTTT.

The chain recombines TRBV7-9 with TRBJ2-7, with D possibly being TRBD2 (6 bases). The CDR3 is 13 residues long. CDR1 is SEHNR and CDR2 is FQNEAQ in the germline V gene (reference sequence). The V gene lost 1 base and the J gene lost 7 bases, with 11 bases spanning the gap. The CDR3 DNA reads TGTGCCAGCAGCTTAGAAGGAGGGCAGGAGCAGTACTTC. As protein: CASSLEGGQEQYF.

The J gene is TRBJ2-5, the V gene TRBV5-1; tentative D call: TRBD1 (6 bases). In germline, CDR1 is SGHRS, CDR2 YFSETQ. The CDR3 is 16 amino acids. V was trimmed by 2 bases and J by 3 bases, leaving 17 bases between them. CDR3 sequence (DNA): TGCGCCAGCAGCTTCATGCCGGGACATGGGGAAGAGACCCAGTACTTC. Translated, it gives CASSFMPGHGEETQYF.

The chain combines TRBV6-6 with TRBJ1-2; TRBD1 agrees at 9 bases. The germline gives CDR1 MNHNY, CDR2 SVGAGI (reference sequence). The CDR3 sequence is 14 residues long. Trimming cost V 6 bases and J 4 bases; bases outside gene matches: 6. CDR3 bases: TGTGCCAGCAGCCTTCCGGGACAGGGCTATGGCTACACCTTC. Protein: CASSLPGQGYGYTF.

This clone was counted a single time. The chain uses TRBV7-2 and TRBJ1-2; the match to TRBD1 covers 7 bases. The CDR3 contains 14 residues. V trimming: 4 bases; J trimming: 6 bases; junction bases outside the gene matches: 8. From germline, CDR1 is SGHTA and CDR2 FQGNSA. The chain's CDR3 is CASSYLRDSHGYTF. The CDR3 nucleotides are TGTGCCAGCAGCTACCTCAGGGACAGCCATGGCTACACCTTC. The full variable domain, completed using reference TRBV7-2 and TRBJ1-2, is GAGVSQSPSNKVTEKGKDVELRCDPISGHTALYWYRQSLGQGLEFLIYFQGNSAPDKSGLPSDRFSAERTGGSVSTLTIQRTQQEDSAVYLCASSYLRDSHGYTFGSGTRLTVV.

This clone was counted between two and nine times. This chain's CDR3 is CASSLVQGHEQYF. In nucleotides, the CDR3 is TGTGCCAGCAGCTTAGTACAGGGCCACGAGCAGTACTTC. The rearrangement uses TRBV7-9 and TRBJ2-7; D is perhaps TRBD1 (6 bases). The CDR3 extends over 13 amino acids. Germline CDR1 and CDR2: SEHNR and FQNEAQ (reference sequence). Trimming took 1 base from V and 5 from J, leaving 9 bases between them.

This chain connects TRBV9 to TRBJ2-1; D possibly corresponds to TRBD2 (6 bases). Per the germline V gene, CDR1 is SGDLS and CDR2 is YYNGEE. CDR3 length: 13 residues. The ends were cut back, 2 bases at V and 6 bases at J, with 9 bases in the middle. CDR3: CASSVGTVNEQFF. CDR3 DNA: TGTGCCAGCAGCGTGGGGACTGTCAATGAGCAGTTCTTC.

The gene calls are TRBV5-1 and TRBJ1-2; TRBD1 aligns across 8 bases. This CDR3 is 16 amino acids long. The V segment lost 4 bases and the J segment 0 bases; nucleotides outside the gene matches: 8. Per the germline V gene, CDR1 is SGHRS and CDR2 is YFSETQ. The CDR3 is CASSPDLGQANYGYTF. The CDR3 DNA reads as TGCGCCAGCAGCCCCGATCTGGGACAGGCTAACTATGGCTACACCTTC.

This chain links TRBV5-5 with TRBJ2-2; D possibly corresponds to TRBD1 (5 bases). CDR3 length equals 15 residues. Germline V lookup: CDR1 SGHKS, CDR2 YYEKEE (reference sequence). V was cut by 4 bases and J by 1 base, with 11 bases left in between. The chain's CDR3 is CASSDGQLNTGELFF. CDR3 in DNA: TGTGCCAGCAGCGACGGACAACTGAACACCGGGGAGCTGTTTTTT.